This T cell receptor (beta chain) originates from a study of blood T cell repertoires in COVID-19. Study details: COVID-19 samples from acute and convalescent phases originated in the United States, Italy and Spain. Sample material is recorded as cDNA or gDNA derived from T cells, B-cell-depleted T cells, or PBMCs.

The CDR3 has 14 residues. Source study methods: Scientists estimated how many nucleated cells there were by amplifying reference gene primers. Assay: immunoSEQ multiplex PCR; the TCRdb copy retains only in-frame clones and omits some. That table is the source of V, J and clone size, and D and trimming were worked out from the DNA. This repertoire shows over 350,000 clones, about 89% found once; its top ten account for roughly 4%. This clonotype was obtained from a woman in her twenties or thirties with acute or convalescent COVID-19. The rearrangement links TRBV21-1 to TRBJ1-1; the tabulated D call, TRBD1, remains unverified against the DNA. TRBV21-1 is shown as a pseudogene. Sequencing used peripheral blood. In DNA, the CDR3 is TGTGCCAGCAGCAAAACTACAGGGAAGGTAGAAGCTTTCTTT. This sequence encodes CASSKTTGKVEAFF.